Each of the 22 T cell receptor beta chains below was sequenced from the same sample in a study of spatial heterogeneity in lung cancer. TCRdb redid the calling of the 5' RACE reads with MiXCR, one entry per CDR3 protein. The table records 35,000 to 40,000 distinct CDR3 sequences, roughly 6.5% of them present only once. Documented time point: sample taken at primary tumor resection. The source was PBMCs, collected at surgery. These receptors were collected from a female donor with early-stage non-small cell lung cancer.

This sequence joins TRBV4-2 and TRBJ1-5; D remains ambiguous. This CDR3 contains 13 residues. Germline-derived CDR1 and CDR2 are LGHNA and YNFKEQ. Trimming left V 0 bases short and J 5 bases short, with 5 bases between. CDR3 nucleotides: TGTGCCAGCAGCCAAGAAACGGATCAGCCCCAGCATTTT. The encoded protein is CASSQETDQPQHF.

The genes are TRBV20-1 and TRBJ2-2; the match to TRBD2 covers 15 bases. Looked up from germline, CDR1 is DFQATT and CDR2 is SNEGSKA (reference sequence). J gave up 1 base and V 8 bases, and 5 bases lay outside the gene matches. The CDR3 runs 16 residues. CDR3 residues: CSTGTSGRRNTGELFF. Written as DNA, the CDR3 is TGCAGTACAGGGACTAGCGGGAGGAGGAACACCGGGGAGCTGTTTTTT.

At least ten counts were recorded for this clonotype. The chain has TRBV20-1 and TRBJ2-3; 10 nucleotides align to TRBD2. CDR3 size: 14 residues. Germline lookup yields CDR1 DFQATT and CDR2 SNEGSKA (reference sequence). The junction had 7 bases not matched to a gene; V was cut back by 6 bases and J by 4 bases. CDR3 in amino acids: CSASLAGVPDTQYF. The CDR3 DNA is TGCAGTGCATCCCTAGCGGGAGTCCCAGATACGCAGTATTTT.

Ten or more counts support this clonotype. The chain combines TRBV5-4 with TRBJ1-1; D uncertain. Germline V CDR1 and CDR2: SGHNT, YYREEE (reference sequence). The CDR3 has 15 amino acids. V lost 4 bases and J lost 0, with 13 bases in between. CDR3 loop: CASSKDGGMNTEAFF. The CDR3 coding sequence is TGTGCCAGCAGCAAGGACGGCGGGATGAACACTGAAGCTTTCTTT.

This clonotype has more than one count but fewer than ten. V is TRBV2 and J is TRBJ1-2; TRBD1 agrees at 9 bases. Looked up from germline, CDR1 is SNHLY and CDR2 is FYNNEI. The CDR3 consists of 19 residues. The V gene end was trimmed by 7 bases and the J gene end by 4 bases; junction bases not matched to a gene: 22. CDR3 coding DNA: TGTGCCAGCACCTATTCTGTCGTTGGGGACAGGGAAATAAGCTATGGCTACACCTTC. Protein sequence: CASTYSVVGDREISYGYTF.

Many counts were recorded for this clonotype. The J gene is TRBJ1-2, the V gene TRBV6-2 or TRBV6-3, with D perhaps TRBD1 (5 bases). Deletions cut 2 bases from V and 1 base from J, with 11 bases between. Germline V gene lookup returns CDR1 MNHEY and CDR2 SVGEGT. The CDR3 extends over 15 amino acids. This chain's CDR3 is CASSYPRDGNYGYTF. CDR3 DNA: TGTGCCAGCAGTTACCCGAGGGACGGTAACTATGGCTACACCTTC.

This clonotype was seen repeatedly, ten times or more. The V and J genes are TRBV5-1 and TRBJ2-7; possibly TRBD2 for D (5 bases). Per germline, CDR1 SGHRS and CDR2 YFSETQ. The CDR3 has 15 amino acids. V was pared by 0 bases and J by 0 bases, with 10 bases between. This CDR3 reads CASSLVGGGSYEQYF. CDR3 nucleotide sequence: TGCGCCAGCAGCTTGGTAGGCGGAGGCTCCTACGAGCAGTACTTC.

This clonotype was detected many times. J is TRBJ1-2 and V is TRBV20-1; TRBD1 matches at 9 bases. The V segment lost 6 bases and the J segment 4 bases; nucleotides outside the gene matches: 12. This CDR3 is 15 amino acids long. CDR1 is DFQATT, CDR2 SNEGSKA, per germline (reference sequence). The CDR3 spells CSAAPGTGFAYGYTF. The CDR3 DNA follows: TGCAGTGCGGCACCCGGGACAGGGTTCGCCTATGGCTACACCTTC.

This clonotype was counted between two and nine times. The rearrangement joins TRBV20-1 to TRBJ2-1; possibly TRBD1 or TRBD2 for D (6 bases each). V was shortened by 5 bases and J by 5 bases, with 19 bases between the two germline ends. This CDR3 has 15 amino acids. Looked up from germline, CDR1 is DFQATT and CDR2 is SNEGSKA (reference sequence). CDR3 loop: CSAGPGGAIHNEQFF. The CDR3, as DNA: TGCAGTGCTGGACCCGGGGGCGCGATACACAATGAGCAGTTCTTC.

This clonotype appeared a few times. This sequence joins TRBV4-2 and TRBJ2-7; 9 nucleotides align to TRBD2. V lost 1 base, J lost 7 bases, and 8 bases stayed unmatched. The CDR3 has 15 residues. The germline CDR1 and CDR2 sequences are LGHNA and YNFKEQ. The CDR3 region has the DNA TGTGCCAGCAGCCAAGGCCTTCTAGCGGGAAGGGAGCAGTACTTC. Its translation: CASSQGLLAGREQYF.

This clonotype was seen many times. This sequence joins TRBV2 and TRBJ2-1; D is uncertain. This CDR3 has 12 residues. Trimming took 6 bases from V and 7 from J, leaving 10 bases between them. Germline V gene sequence: CDR1 SNHLY, CDR2 FYNNEI. The CDR3 spells CASRGLGNEQFF. The CDR3 DNA is TGTGCCAGCAGGGGTCTGGGGAATGAGCAGTTCTTC.

This clonotype has at least ten counts. The V gene is TRBV19, the J gene TRBJ2-1; D remains unclear. The V gene's germline CDR1 is LNHDA and CDR2 SQIVND (reference sequence). V was pared by 6 bases and J by 0 bases, with 3 bases between. The CDR3 spans 12 residues. The CDR3 nucleotides are TGTGCCAGTAGAAGCTCCTACAATGAGCAGTTCTTC. Translated: CASRSSYNEQFF.

The V and J genes are TRBV3-1 and TRBJ1-1, with D unclear. Per germline, CDR1 LGHDT and CDR2 YNNKEL (reference sequence). V was trimmed by 1 base and J by 5 bases, leaving 8 bases between them. CDR3 length: 13 residues. In DNA form, the CDR3 reads TGTGCCAGCAGCCAAGGAGGTATGACTGAAGCTTTCTTT. This gives the protein CASSQGGMTEAFF.

This clonotype was detected a few times. V usage is TRBV18 and J usage is TRBJ2-3; 11 bases are shared with TRBD2. V trimming: 3 bases; J trimming: 0 bases; junction bases outside the gene matches: 2. CDR3 length: 16 amino acids. Germline CDR1 is KGHSH and CDR2 is LQKENI. The CDR3 reads CASSPTSGVSTDTQYF. The CDR3 DNA reads TGTGCCAGCTCACCGACTAGCGGGGTCAGCACAGATACGCAGTATTTT.

This clonotype came up many times. J is TRBJ2-3 and V is TRBV2; a possible D gene is TRBD2 (6 bases). Germline CDR1 reads SNHLY; CDR2 reads FYNNEI. Trimming took off 11 bases at V and 1 base at J, with 16 bases between the two ends. This CDR3 comprises 14 residues. DNA of the CDR3: TGTGCCGGGGGACTTCTCCGAGGCACAGATACGCAGTATTTT. As protein: CAGGLLRGTDTQYF.

This clonotype was counted many times. The V and J genes are TRBV27 and TRBJ2-2; no reliable D call. This CDR3 is built from 16 residues. The V gene lost 5 bases and the J gene lost 2 bases, with 15 bases spanning the gap. Per the germline V gene, CDR1 is MNHEY and CDR2 is SMNVEV (reference sequence). Here the CDR3 DNA reads TGTGCCAGCAGTCCTCGGACGCTCTACAACACCGGGGAGCTGTTTTTT. The encoded protein is CASSPRTLYNTGELFF.

At least ten counts were recorded for this clonotype. The V call is TRBV12-3 or TRBV12-4, the J call TRBJ2-7, with 10 bases that match TRBD1. The CDR3 is 14 residues long. The junction had 7 bases not matched to a gene; V was cut back by 6 bases and J by 5 bases. CDR3 loop: CASRYGTGVHEQYF. The CDR3 DNA is TGTGCCAGCAGGTACGGGACAGGGGTCCACGAGCAGTACTTC.

This chain connects TRBV3-1 to TRBJ1-1, with D possibly matching TRBD1 (6 bases). The germline gives CDR1 LGHDT, CDR2 YNNKEL (reference sequence). The CDR3 totals 12 residues. V lost 4 bases and J lost 4, with 7 bases in between. The CDR3 region has the DNA TGTGCCAGCAGCCCCAGGGGCACTGAAGCTTTCTTT. Encoded protein: CASSPRGTEAFF.

The chain links TRBV7-2 to TRBJ2-7; D not resolved. Per the germline V gene, CDR1 is SGHTA and CDR2 is FQGNSA. This CDR3 is built from 11 residues. Trimming took 2 bases from V and 3 from J, leaving 2 bases between them. CDR3: CASSLYYEQYF. Written as DNA, the CDR3 is TGTGCCAGCAGCTTATACTACGAGCAGTACTTC.

The sample holds many counts of this clonotype. The V gene is TRBV7-2, the J gene TRBJ2-5, with 7 bases identical to TRBD2. This CDR3 contains 14 residues. With 0 bases clipped from V and 5 bases from J, the junction kept 3 bases outside the gene matches. The V gene's germline CDR1 is SGHTA and CDR2 FQGNSA. CDR3 nucleotides: TGTGCCAGCAGCTTAGCCCCAGCGGGGGAGACCCAGTACTTC. It encodes CASSLAPAGETQYF. The whole variable domain, filled in from reference TRBV7-2 and TRBJ2-5, reads GAGVSQSPSNKVTEKGKDVELRCDPISGHTALYWYRQSLGQGLEFLIYFQGNSAPDKSGLPSDRFSAERTGGSVSTLTIQRTQQEDSAVYLCASSLAPAGETQYFGPGTRLLVL.

This clonotype turned up a few times. V is TRBV9 and J is TRBJ2-7; no definite D call. The length of the CDR3 is 14 residues. V shed 3 bases and J shed 5 bases, with 15 bases lying between them. Germline V CDR1 and CDR2: SGDLS, YYNGEE. The DNA for the CDR3 is TGTGCCAGCAGCGCCGGTGTTTGGAGCAACGAGCAGTACTTC. Amino acids: CASSAGVWSNEQYF. Full variable domain (rest looked up from reference TRBV9 and TRBJ2-7): DSGVTQTPKHLITATGQRVTLRCSPRSGDLSVYWYQQSLDQGLQFLIQYYNGEERAKGNILERFSAQQFPDLHSELNLSSLELGDSALYFCASSAGVWSNEQYFGPGTRLTVT.

Comment on this clonotype: A much larger clone is a single base away; this may be a read error. The chain recombines TRBV28 with TRBJ1-1; D is unclear. The V end was cut by 4 bases, the J end by 3 bases, with 12 bases between. This CDR3 has 14 residues. Germline V lookup: CDR1 MDHEN, CDR2 SYDVKM. DNA of the CDR3: TGTGCCAGCAGTTCCCGGATTTGGTACACTGAAGCTTTCTTT. This sequence encodes CASSSRIWYTEAFF.